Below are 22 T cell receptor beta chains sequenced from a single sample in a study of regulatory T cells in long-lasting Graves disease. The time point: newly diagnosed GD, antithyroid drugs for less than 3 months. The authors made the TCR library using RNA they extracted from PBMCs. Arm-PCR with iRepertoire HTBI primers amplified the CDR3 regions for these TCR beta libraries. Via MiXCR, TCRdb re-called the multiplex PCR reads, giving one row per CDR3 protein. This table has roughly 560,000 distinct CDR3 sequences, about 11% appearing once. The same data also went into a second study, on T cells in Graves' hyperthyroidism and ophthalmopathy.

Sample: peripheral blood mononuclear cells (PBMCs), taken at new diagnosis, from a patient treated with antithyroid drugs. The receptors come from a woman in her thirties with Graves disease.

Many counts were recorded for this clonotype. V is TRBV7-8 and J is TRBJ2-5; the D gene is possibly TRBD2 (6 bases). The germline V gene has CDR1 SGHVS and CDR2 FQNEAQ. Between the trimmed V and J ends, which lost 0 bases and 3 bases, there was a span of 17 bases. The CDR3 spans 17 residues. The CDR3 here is CASSLANGGPGEETQYF. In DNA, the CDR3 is TGTGCCAGCAGCTTAGCTAACGGCGGGCCGGGGGAAGAGACCCAGTACTTC. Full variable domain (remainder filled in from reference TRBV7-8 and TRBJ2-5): GAGVSQSPRYKVAKRGQDVALRCDPISGHVSLFWYQQALGQGPEFLTYFQNEAQLDKSGLPSDRFFAERPEGSVSTLKIQRTQQEDSAVYLCASSLANGGPGEETQYFGPGTRLLVL.

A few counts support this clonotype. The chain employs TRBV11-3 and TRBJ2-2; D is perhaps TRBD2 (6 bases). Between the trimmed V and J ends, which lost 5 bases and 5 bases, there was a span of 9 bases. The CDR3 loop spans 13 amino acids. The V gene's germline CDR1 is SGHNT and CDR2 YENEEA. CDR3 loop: CASSQGLTGELFF. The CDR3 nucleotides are TGTGCCAGCAGCCAGGGACTTACCGGGGAGCTGTTTTTT.

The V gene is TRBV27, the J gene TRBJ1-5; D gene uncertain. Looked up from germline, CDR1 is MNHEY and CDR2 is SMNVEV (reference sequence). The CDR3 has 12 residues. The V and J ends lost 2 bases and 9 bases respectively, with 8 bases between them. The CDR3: CASSLVGRPQHF. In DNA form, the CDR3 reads TGTGCCAGCAGTTTAGTAGGTCGGCCCCAGCATTTT.

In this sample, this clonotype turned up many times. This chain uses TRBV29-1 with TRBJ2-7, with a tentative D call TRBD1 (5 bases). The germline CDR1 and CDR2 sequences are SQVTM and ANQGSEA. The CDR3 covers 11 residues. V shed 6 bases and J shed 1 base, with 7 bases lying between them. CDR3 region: CSVQESYEQYF. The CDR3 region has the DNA TGCAGCGTACAGGAATCCTACGAGCAGTACTTC.

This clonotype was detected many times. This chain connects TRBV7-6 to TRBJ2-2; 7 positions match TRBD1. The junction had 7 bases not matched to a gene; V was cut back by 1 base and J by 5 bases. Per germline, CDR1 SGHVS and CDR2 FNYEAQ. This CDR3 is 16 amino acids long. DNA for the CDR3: TGTGCCAGCAGCTTAGAGGTTGAGGGGGCGACCGGGGAGCTGTTTTTT. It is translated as CASSLEVEGATGELFF.

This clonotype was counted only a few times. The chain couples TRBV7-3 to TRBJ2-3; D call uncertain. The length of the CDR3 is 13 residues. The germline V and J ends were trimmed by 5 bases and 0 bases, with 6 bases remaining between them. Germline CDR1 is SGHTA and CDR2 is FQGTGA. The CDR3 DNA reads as TGTGCCAGCAGCAAACAGAGCACAGATACGCAGTATTTT. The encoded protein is CASSKQSTDTQYF.

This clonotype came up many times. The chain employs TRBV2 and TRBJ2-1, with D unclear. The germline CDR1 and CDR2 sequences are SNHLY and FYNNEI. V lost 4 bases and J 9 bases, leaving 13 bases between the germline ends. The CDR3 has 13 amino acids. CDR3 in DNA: TGTGCCAGCAGTGGAGTCGTAGGTGGTGAGCAGTTCTTC. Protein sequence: CASSGVVGGEQFF.

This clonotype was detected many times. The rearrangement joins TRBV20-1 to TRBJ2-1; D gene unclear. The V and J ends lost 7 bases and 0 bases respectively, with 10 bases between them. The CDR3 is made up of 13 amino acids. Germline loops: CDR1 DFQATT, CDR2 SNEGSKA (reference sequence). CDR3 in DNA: TGCAGTGACGTCTGGCTCTCCTACAATGAGCAGTTCTTC. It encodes CSDVWLSYNEQFF.

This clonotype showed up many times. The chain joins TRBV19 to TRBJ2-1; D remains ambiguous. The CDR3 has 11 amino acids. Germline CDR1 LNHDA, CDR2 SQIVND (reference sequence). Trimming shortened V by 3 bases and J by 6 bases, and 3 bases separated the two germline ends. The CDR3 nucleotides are TGTGCCAGTAGTATCCTCAATGAGCAGTTCTTC. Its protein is CASSILNEQFF.

As DNA, the CDR3 is TGCAGTGCTAGAGACCCGGGGCTAGCCGATCTTGATGAGCAGTTCTTC. This gives the protein CSARDPGLADLDEQFF. This sequence joins TRBV20-1 and TRBJ2-1; D possibly uses TRBD1 or TRBD2 (5 bases each). This CDR3 is 16 amino acids long. The V gene's germline CDR1 is DFQATT and CDR2 SNEGSKA (reference sequence). V was pared by 0 bases and J by 8 bases, with 20 bases between.

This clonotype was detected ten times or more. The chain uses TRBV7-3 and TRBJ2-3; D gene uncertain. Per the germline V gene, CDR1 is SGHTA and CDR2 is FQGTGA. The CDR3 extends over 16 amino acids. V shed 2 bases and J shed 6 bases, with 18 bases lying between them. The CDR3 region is CASSLGDLSAEDTQYF. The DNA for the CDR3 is TGTGCCAGCAGCTTAGGAGACCTCTCCGCGGAGGATACGCAGTATTTT.

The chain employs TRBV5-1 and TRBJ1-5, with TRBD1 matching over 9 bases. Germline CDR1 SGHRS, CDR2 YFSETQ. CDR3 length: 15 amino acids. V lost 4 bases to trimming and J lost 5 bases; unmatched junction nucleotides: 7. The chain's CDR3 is CASSAGTGNYQPQHF. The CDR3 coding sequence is TGCGCCAGCAGCGCCGGGACAGGGAATTATCAGCCCCAGCATTTT.

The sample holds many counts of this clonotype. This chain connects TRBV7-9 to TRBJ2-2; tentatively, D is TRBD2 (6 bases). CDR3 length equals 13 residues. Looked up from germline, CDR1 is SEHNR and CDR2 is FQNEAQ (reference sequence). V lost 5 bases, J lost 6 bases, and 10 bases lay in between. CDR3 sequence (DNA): TGTGCCAGCAGCCGCGGGGCAGCCGGGGAGCTGTTTTTT. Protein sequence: CASSRGAAGELFF. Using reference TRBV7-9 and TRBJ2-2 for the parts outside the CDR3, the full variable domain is DTGVSQNPRHKITKRGQNVTFRCDPISEHNRLYWYRQTLGQGPEFLTYFQNEAQLEKSRLLSDRFSAERPKGSFSTLEIQRTEQGDSAMYLCASSRGAAGELFFGEGSRLTVL.

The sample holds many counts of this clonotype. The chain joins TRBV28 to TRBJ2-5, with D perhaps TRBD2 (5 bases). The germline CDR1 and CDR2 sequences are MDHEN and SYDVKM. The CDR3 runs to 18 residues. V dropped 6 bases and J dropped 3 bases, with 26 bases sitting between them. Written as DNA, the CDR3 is TGTGCCAGCAGACTAAGGCCAGCCCGGGGTAGACTAAAAGAGACCCAGTACTTC. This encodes CASRLRPARGRLKETQYF.

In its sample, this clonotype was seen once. The CDR3 reads CASNSNEGNGYTF. In DNA, the CDR3 is TGTGCCAGCAATTCAAATGAGGGTAATGGCTACACCTTC. The V gene is TRBV12-3 or TRBV12-4, the J gene TRBJ1-2; D gene unclear. There are 13 residues in the CDR3. V was pared by 7 bases and J by 6 bases, with 15 bases between.

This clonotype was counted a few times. The CDR3 protein is CSARRGLYGYTF. CDR3 coding DNA: TGCAGTGCTAGAAGGGGACTCTATGGCTACACCTTC. J is TRBJ1-2 and V is TRBV20-1, with D possibly TRBD1 on 5 matching bases. CDR1 is DFQATT, CDR2 SNEGSKA, per germline (reference sequence). V lost 2 bases to trimming and J lost 4 bases, with 8 bases between them. The CDR3 has 12 amino acids.

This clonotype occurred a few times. The CDR3 sequence: CASSPKWGSPDYNEQFF. CDR3 nucleotide sequence: TGTGCCAGCAGCCCTAAGTGGGGGAGCCCAGACTACAATGAGCAGTTCTTC. The chain carries TRBV13 and TRBJ2-1, with D perhaps being TRBD1 or TRBD2 (5 bases each). Between the trimmed V and J ends, which lost 5 bases and 3 bases, there was a span of 20 bases. This CDR3 is 17 amino acids long. Per germline, CDR1 PRHDT and CDR2 FYEKMQ (reference sequence). The complete variable domain, with remaining parts taken from reference TRBV13 and TRBJ2-1, reads AAGVIQSPRHLIKEKRETATLKCYPIPRHDTVYWYQQGPGQDPQFLISFYEKMQSDKGSIPDRFSAQQFSDYHSELNMSSLELGDSALYFCASSPKWGSPDYNEQFFGPGTRLTVL.

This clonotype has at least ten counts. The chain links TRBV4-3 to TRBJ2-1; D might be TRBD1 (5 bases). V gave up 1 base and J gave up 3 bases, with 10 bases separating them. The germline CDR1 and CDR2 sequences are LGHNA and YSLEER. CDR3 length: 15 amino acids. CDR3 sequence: CASSQVGDSYNEQFF. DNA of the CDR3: TGCGCCAGCAGCCAAGTTGGTGACAGCTACAATGAGCAGTTCTTC.

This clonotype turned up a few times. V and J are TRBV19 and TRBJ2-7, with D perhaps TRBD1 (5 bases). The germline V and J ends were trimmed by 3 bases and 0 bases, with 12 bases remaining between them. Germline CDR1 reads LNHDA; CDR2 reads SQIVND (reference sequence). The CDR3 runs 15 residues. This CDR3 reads CASSISQVPSYEQYF. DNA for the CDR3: TGTGCCAGTAGTATCTCACAGGTGCCCTCCTACGAGCAGTACTTC.

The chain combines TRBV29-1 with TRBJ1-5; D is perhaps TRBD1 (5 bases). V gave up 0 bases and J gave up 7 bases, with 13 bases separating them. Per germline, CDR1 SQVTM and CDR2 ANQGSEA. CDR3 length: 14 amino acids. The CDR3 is CSVEDGAGGQPQHF. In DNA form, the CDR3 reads TGCAGCGTTGAAGATGGGGCCGGGGGACAGCCCCAGCATTTT.

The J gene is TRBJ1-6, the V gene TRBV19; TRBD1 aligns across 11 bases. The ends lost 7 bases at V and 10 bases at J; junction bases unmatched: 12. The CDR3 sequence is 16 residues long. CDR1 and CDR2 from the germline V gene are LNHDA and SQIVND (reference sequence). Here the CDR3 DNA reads TGTGCCAGTACCCTCATCCGGGACAGGGGGAAGTCACCCCTCCACTTT. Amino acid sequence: CASTLIRDRGKSPLHF.

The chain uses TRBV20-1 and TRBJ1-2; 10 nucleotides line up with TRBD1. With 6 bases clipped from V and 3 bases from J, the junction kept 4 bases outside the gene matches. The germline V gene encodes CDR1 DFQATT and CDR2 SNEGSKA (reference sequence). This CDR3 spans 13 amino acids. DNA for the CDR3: TGCAGTGCCCCGACAGGGGGCGACTATGGCTACACCTTC. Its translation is CSAPTGGDYGYTF.